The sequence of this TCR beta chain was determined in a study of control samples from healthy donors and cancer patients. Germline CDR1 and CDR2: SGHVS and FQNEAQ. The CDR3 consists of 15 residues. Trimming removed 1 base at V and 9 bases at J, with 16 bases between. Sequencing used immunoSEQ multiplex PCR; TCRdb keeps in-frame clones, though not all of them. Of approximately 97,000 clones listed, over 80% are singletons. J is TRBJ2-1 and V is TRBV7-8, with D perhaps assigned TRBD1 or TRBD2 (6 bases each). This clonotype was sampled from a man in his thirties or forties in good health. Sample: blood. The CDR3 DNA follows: TGTGCCAGCAGCTTAGATGGGGGGCGTTCTCCTGAGCAGTTCTTC. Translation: CASSLDGGRSPEQFF.